This TCR beta chain originates from a study of blood T cells in healthy people across ages. Notes on the study in general: Among T cells, TCR beta diversity per million cells dropped roughly linearly as age rose. Long-lived donors carried more naive CD4+ cells and greater diversity than aged donors.

For the second PCR, which ran for about 6 to 11 cycles, a sample-barcoded 5' primer and a J-beta primer mix were used. Each CDR3 protein gets one entry after TCRdb re-called the 5' RACE reads with MiXCR. This table has about 830,000 distinct CDR3 sequences, approximately 59% appearing once. Germline V gene sequence: CDR1 LGHNA, CDR2 YSLEER. The CDR3 has 17 residues. The V gene lost 0 bases and the J gene lost 5 bases, with 17 bases spanning the gap. This clonotype was seen a handful of times. Its antigen is undetermined. The authors isolated at least 6 million PBMCs per sample. The sequenced sample consisted of blood. This chain uses TRBV4-3 with TRBJ1-5; D ambiguous. The sequence was collected from a man aged 25 to 40 in good health. The CDR3 DNA is TGCGCCAGCAGCCAAGAAGTAGCCAGCGTAGAAGATCAGCCCCAGCATTTT. Encoded protein: CASSQEVASVEDQPQHF.